The TCR beta chain described here comes from a study of blood T cell repertoires in COVID-19. Germline V gives CDR1 LGHDT, CDR2 YNNKEL (reference sequence). The CDR3 loop spans 12 amino acids. V lost 9 bases, J lost 9 bases, and 7 bases stayed unmatched. Authors' analysis steps: For nucleated cells, counts were estimated from reference gene primer amplification. TCRdb's table, derived via immunoSEQ multiplex PCR, lists solely in-frame clones and lacks some. The V and J calls and clone size come from that table; D and trimming were worked out from the DNA. The repertoire consists of under 40,000 clones, with 80% to 95% occurring once and the leading ten covering over 0.7%.

This chain connects TRBV3-1 (or the pseudogene TRBV3-2) to TRBJ1-5; 8 nucleotides match TRBD1. Input material: peripheral blood. This clonotype was sampled from a male donor with active COVID-19. CDR3 bases: TGTGCCAGTGGACAGGGAAGTGCGCCCCAGCATTTT. It translates to CASGQGSAPQHF.